This T cell receptor beta chain stems from a study of T cell responses to AZD1222 COVID-19 vaccine (dated by TCRdb to the early 2020s). For the wider study: AZD1222 recipients given second doses at about 4 weeks or at about 12 weeks were pooled, since spike-specific TCR depth and breadth were not found to differ between the two schedules. TCR sequencing was performed for 230 to 250 trial participants, of whom around 200 were given two doses of AZD1222 and around 26 were given two doses of MenACWY control vaccine. Trial participants were enrolled by age into 18-55, 56-69 and 70-plus year subgroups, with roughly 150, 30 and 60 TCR-sequenced participants respectively.

Paper-wide results and their limitations: Nearly half of unique spike-specific TCRs reportedly recognized epitopes outside regions mutated in the B.1.351 and B.1.1.7 variants. Only a handful of AZD1222 recipients were SARS-CoV-2 seropositive at baseline, limiting conclusions about previously exposed vaccinees. Because no samples from the day 14 peak response were available, repertoires could be characterized only after the peak T cell response. The vaccine-associated CD4 TCRs covered the entire spike protein, and the dominant responses fell in regions 160-218 and 743-854. Participants were mostly white British, with more females than males. The authors suggested clonal diversity may have been underestimated. The 56-69-year group was small, and its depth increase did not reach significance, likely because of low power. A significant rise in spike-specific TCR breadth and depth was observed after two AZD1222 doses relative to day 0 and relative to MenACWY recipients.

Comments on this clone: The antigen this receptor binds is unknown. The input lacks base qualities; no much larger clone sits a single base away.

The CDR3 regions of human TCRbeta chains were analyzed by immunosequencing. Concerning the study's data processing: TCRs in the repertoires were compared against a reference library of SARS-CoV-2-specific TCRs that had been generated with the MIRA antigen-specificity platform. Breadth was defined as the fraction of unique TCRs that were SARS-CoV-2-associated, and depth was defined as the fraction of total T cells that were SARS-CoV-2-associated. Each spike-specific TCR was assigned to its reactive spike region and to a CD4 or CD8 class using the MIRA data. Log10-transformed breadth and depth values were compared by one-way ANOVA with Sidak's multiple comparisons tests. The table comes from immuneACCESS by way of TCRdb, which keeps in-frame sequences with V and J called. Part of the clones is missing from these tables; in studies checked, under half for an unresolved V gene and the rest for unknown reasons. From that table come the V and J calls and clone size; the DNA was used to work out D and trimming. For this sample there are about 99,000 clones; about 85% appear just once. The ten largest clones take up 2.5% to 3% of the sample.

The CDR3 sequence holds 18 residues, the cysteine and phenylalanine included. The sequence is cut down to CDR3 DNA, 54 bases in frame from base 1. The junction shows trimming of 8 bases on V and 3 bases on J, and the gene matches do not reach 20 bases of it. CDR1 and CDR2 are read off the germline V gene as SGHVS and FQNEAQ. Per the publication, the time point label means: baseline before first vaccination. Samples from vaccinated people were obtained from the UK trials COV001 and COV002, which included a single-blind randomized controlled phase 2/3 trial of AZD1222 (ChAdOx1 nCoV-19) in healthy adults. Trial participant PBMC samples were collected at day 0 and day 28 after the second dose for TCRbeta chain sequencing.

The receptor was derived from an adult in good health. The sequence links TRBV7-8 to TRBJ1-2; 8 bases in between match TRBD1. Source: peripheral blood, taken on day 0 of AZD1222 vaccination. The DNA is TGTGCCAGCGCCGTTAGGGGATGGCCGGGACAGGCTTACTATGGCTACACCTTC. Translated, it gives CASAVRGWPGQAYYGYTF.